These 3 T cell receptor beta chains share one sample of origin, sequenced in a study of blood T cell repertoires in COVID-19. Here immunoSEQ multiplex PCR was the method, and the copy in TCRdb shows in-frame clones only, minus some. In the table there are under 200,000 clones, roughly 90% of which are singletons. The specimen was PBMCs or T cells enriched from blood (not recorded which). The receptors were sampled from a woman aged 18-30 years who had recovered from COVID-19.

J is TRBJ2-1 and V is TRBV4-2, with a possible D match to TRBD2 (6 bases). The CDR3 totals 13 residues. V was clipped by 4 bases and J by 6 bases, with 10 bases between them. Germline V gives CDR1 LGHNA, CDR2 YNFKEQ. The CDR3 nucleotides are TGTGCCAGCAGCCTTTTTAGCGGCAATGAGCAGTTCTTC. Its protein is CASSLFSGNEQFF.

The gene calls are TRBV7-8 and TRBJ2-6; D is unresolved. The CDR3 consists of 18 residues. The germline V gene encodes CDR1 SGHVS and CDR2 FQNEAQ. Trimming cost V 1 base and J 0 bases, with 13 bases left between them. CDR3 DNA sequence: TGTGCCAGCAGCTTAGTACGTGGCCTTCCCTCTGGGGCCAACGTCCTGACTTTC. Amino acids: CASSLVRGLPSGANVLTF.

CDR3 nucleotide sequence: TGTGCCAGCTCAGCGGGACTTAACACCGGGGAGCTGTTTTTT. Translation: CASSAGLNTGELFF. The rearrangement links TRBV18 to TRBJ2-2; D may be TRBD2 (6 bases). Germline-derived CDR1 and CDR2 are KGHSH and LQKENI. This CDR3 has 14 amino acids. The V gene lost 5 bases and the J gene lost 2 bases, with 9 bases spanning the gap. Based on the CDR3 plus reference TRBV18 and TRBJ2-2, the full variable domain is NAGVMQNPRHLVRRRGQEARLRCSPMKGHSHVYWYRQLPEEGLKFMVYLQKENIIDESGMPKERFSAEFPKEGPSILRIQQVVRGDSAAYFCASSAGLNTGELFFGEGSRLTVL.